This record looks at one TCR beta chain sequence and its context. CDR1 is SGHTA and CDR2 is FQGTGA in the germline V gene. With V trimmed by 5 bases and J by 8 bases, 7 bases remained unmatched. The CDR3 has 15 amino acids. RNA was extracted with the RNeasy kit, and a quantity of about 0.45 to 1 ug was reverse transcribed using random hexamers. From the immunoSEQ multiplex PCR reads, TCRdb called clonotypes with MiXCR, one entry per CDR3 protein. This table has around 180,000 distinct CDR3 sequences, about 94% appearing once. The data derive from a study of CD8 T cells in Susac syndrome. This TCR was sampled from a human donor with multiple sclerosis. The V call is TRBV7-3, the J call TRBJ2-1; the match to TRBD1 covers 12 bases. Sequences were obtained from CD4+ T cells from PBMCs. Here the CDR3 reads CASSPRDRGRDEQFF. CDR3 coding DNA: TGTGCCAGCAGCCCCCGGGACAGGGGGCGTGATGAGCAGTTCTTC.